Below, 19 T cell receptor beta chains from the same sample are listed, as sequenced in a study of blood T cell repertoires in COVID-19. The protocol was immunoSEQ multiplex PCR, while the TCRdb copy is restricted to in-frame clones and leaves out a portion. This sample has a few hundred thousand clones; 70% to 85% occur once, and the top ten carry about 13%. Sequences were obtained from peripheral blood. These receptors came from a human donor in a cohort sampled during active COVID-19.

This rearrangement joins TRBV7-2 to TRBJ1-5, with D possibly being TRBD1 (5 bases). V shed 5 bases and J shed 3 bases, with 11 bases lying between them. Germline CDR1 SGHTA, CDR2 FQGNSA. The CDR3 loop spans 14 amino acids. CDR3 sequence: CASSLTGDNQPQHF. DNA of the CDR3: TGTGCCAGCAGCCTCACAGGAGACAATCAGCCCCAGCATTTT. Combining the CDR3 with reference TRBV7-2 and TRBJ1-5 gives the whole variable domain GAGVSQSPSNKVTEKGKDVELRCDPISGHTALYWYRQSLGQGLEFLIYFQGNSAPDKSGLPSDRFSAERTGGSVSTLTIQRTQQEDSAVYLCASSLTGDNQPQHFGDGTRLSIL.

This clone was observed a few times. V usage is TRBV6-5 and J usage is TRBJ1-2; 12 bases align to TRBD1. With 6 bases clipped from V and 8 bases from J, the junction kept 4 bases outside the gene matches. Germline V gene lookup returns CDR1 MNHEY and CDR2 SVGAGI. This CDR3 has 13 amino acids. CDR3 protein: CASRGQGADGYTF. In nucleotides, the CDR3 is TGTGCCAGCAGGGGACAGGGGGCTGACGGCTACACCTTC.

The chain combines TRBV11-3 with TRBJ2-7, with 9 bases fitting TRBD2. V shed 6 bases, J shed 4 bases, and the junction held 7 bases outside the gene matches. Germline V lookup: CDR1 SGHNT, CDR2 YENEEA. The CDR3 runs 14 residues. In nucleotides, the CDR3 is TGTGCCAGCAGTCCTTTTAGCGGGAGTTACGAGCAGTACTTC. This sequence encodes CASSPFSGSYEQYF. The variable domain in full, completed from reference TRBV11-3 and TRBJ2-7, reads EAGVVQSPRYKIIEKKQPVAFWCNPISGHNTLYWYLQNLGQGPELLIRYENEEAVDDSQLPKDRFSAERLKGVDSTLKIQPAELGDSAVYLCASSPFSGSYEQYFGPGTRLTVT.

This chain connects TRBV15 to TRBJ2-1; 8 positions agree with TRBD1. J gave up 5 bases and V 8 bases, and 5 bases lay outside the gene matches. The CDR3 covers 13 residues. CDR1 and CDR2 from the germline V gene are LNHNV and YYDKDF (reference sequence). Here the CDR3 reads CATARDRHNEQFF. CDR3 nucleotides: TGTGCCACCGCCCGGGACAGGCACAATGAGCAGTTCTTC.

CDR3 sequence reads: CASSITSWNEQFF. The CDR3 DNA sequence: TGTGCCAGTAGTATTACTAGCTGGAATGAGCAGTTCTTC. The chain recombines TRBV19 with TRBJ2-1; D perhaps matches TRBD2 (6 bases). With 3 bases removed from V and 7 bases from J, the gap between germline ends came to 10 bases. Germline CDR1 LNHDA, CDR2 SQIVND (reference sequence). The CDR3 is made up of 13 amino acids.

The chain links TRBV11-2 to TRBJ2-3; 10 bases match TRBD2. Germline-derived CDR1 and CDR2 are SGHAT and FQNNGV. V lost 2 bases, J lost 3 bases, and 5 bases stayed unmatched. This CDR3 is built from 16 residues. CDR3 sequence: CASSLPSGSFTDTQYF. As DNA, the CDR3 is TGTGCCAGCAGCTTACCTAGCGGGAGTTTTACAGATACGCAGTATTTT.

The table lists this clone with many counts. This chain joins TRBV25-1 and TRBJ2-2; the D gene is possibly TRBD1 (5 bases). Trimming left V 4 bases short and J 3 bases short, with 15 bases between. Per the germline V gene, CDR1 is MGHDK and CDR2 is SYGVNS. This CDR3 contains 16 residues. Written as DNA, the CDR3 is TGTGCCAGCAGTGCATCGGTCAGGGCAGACACCGGGGAGCTGTTTTTT. Protein: CASSASVRADTGELFF.

This chain links TRBV27 with TRBJ1-3; 7 nucleotides agree with TRBD1. The CDR3 covers 15 residues. CDR1 MNHEY and CDR2 SMNVEV come from the germline V gene (reference sequence). Unmatched junction bases numbered 7, after V lost 8 bases and J lost 0 bases. The CDR3: CASGKRDSSGNTIYF. The CDR3 coding sequence is TGTGCCAGCGGTAAACGGGACAGCTCTGGAAACACCATATATTTT.

This clone has only a few counts. This chain connects TRBV30 to TRBJ2-2, with 8 nucleotides matching TRBD1. J was trimmed by 1 base and V by 2 bases; bases with no gene match: 3. The CDR3 has 15 residues. Germline V gene data show CDR1 as GTSNPN and CDR2 as SVGIG (reference sequence). The CDR3 sequence is CAWSRGQGNTGELFF. CDR3 coding DNA: TGTGCCTGGAGTCGAGGACAGGGGAACACCGGGGAGCTGTTTTTT.

This clone was counted between two and nine times. The chain couples TRBV5-1 to TRBJ2-7, with TRBD1 as a possible D gene (6 bases). The germline gives CDR1 SGHRS, CDR2 YFSETQ. V was cut by 0 bases and J by 2 bases, with 12 bases left in between. There are 15 residues in the CDR3. CDR3 region: CASSLEAGVPYEQYF. The CDR3 bases are TGCGCCAGCAGCTTGGAGGCAGGGGTACCCTACGAGCAGTACTTC.

The V call is TRBV27, the J call TRBJ2-1; 8 bases agree with TRBD2. From germline, CDR1 is MNHEY and CDR2 SMNVEV (reference sequence). V was clipped by 2 bases and J by 3 bases; unmatched bases: 6. CDR3 length: 16 amino acids. Here the CDR3 reads CASSLGGGRYYNEQFF. The DNA for the CDR3 is TGTGCCAGCAGTTTAGGTGGCGGGAGGTACTACAATGAGCAGTTCTTC.

V usage is TRBV7-8 and J usage is TRBJ1-4; D might be TRBD1 (6 bases). CDR1 and CDR2 from the germline V gene are SGHVS and FQNEAQ. V lost 2 bases and J 5 bases, leaving 15 bases between the germline ends. This CDR3 comprises 16 residues. CDR3 nucleotide sequence: TGTGCCAGCAGCTTAAGAGGGGGAGTCAGAAATGAAAAACTGTTTTTT. This encodes CASSLRGGVRNEKLFF.

The chain recombines TRBV29-1 with TRBJ2-7; the match to TRBD2 covers 7 bases. CDR3 length: 14 residues. Unmatched junction bases numbered 7, after V lost 4 bases and J lost 1 base. CDR1 is SQVTM, CDR2 ANQGSEA, per germline. CDR3 in DNA: TGCAGCGTTGGAGAGGCTAGCGGATCCTACGAGCAGTACTTC. Translating it yields CSVGEASGSYEQYF.

This clone was seen a few times. The chain employs TRBV28 and TRBJ2-1; 7 bases fit TRBD2. CDR1 MDHEN and CDR2 SYDVKM come from the germline V gene. This CDR3 is 19 amino acids long. With 2 bases clipped from V and 9 bases from J, the junction kept 22 bases outside the gene matches. The CDR3 DNA follows: TGTGCCAGCAGTTTACCCGGGCCTTGGAGTGGCGGGAGTCGGAGTGAGCAGTTCTTC. Translation: CASSLPGPWSGGSRSEQFF.

This clone occurred once. The chain employs TRBV7-2 and TRBJ2-3, with 11 bases aligning to TRBD1. Losses at the gene ends were 1 base for V and 6 bases for J; bases not matched to a gene: 12. The germline CDR1 and CDR2 sequences are SGHTA and FQGNSA. The CDR3 has 18 amino acids. The DNA for the CDR3 is TGTGCCAGCAGCTTAGGTCCAGGACAGGGGGCGCTGGGCGATACGCAGTATTTT. This gives the protein CASSLGPGQGALGDTQYF.

This clone was observed a handful of times. The V call is TRBV2, the J call TRBJ1-1, with D unclear. From germline, CDR1 is SNHLY and CDR2 FYNNEI. There are 13 residues in the CDR3. V gave up 8 bases and J gave up 3 bases, with 13 bases separating them. CDR3 sequence (DNA): TGTGCCAGCGGGAGCGGGGAGGACACTGAAGCTTTCTTT. The encoded protein is CASGSGEDTEAFF.

The chain has TRBV19 and TRBJ1-1; 7 positions match TRBD1. V shed 6 bases, J shed 0 bases, and the junction held 10 bases outside the gene matches. The length of the CDR3 is 16 residues. Germline loops: CDR1 LNHDA, CDR2 SQIVND (reference sequence). Here the CDR3 DNA reads TGTGCCAGTAGCCCCAGCACAGGGGCCATGAACACTGAAGCTTTCTTT. Translated, it gives CASSPSTGAMNTEAFF.

This clone came up a few times. The J gene is TRBJ1-1, the V gene TRBV5-1; possible D gene TRBD1, 6 bases. V dropped 4 bases and J dropped 0 bases, with 10 bases sitting between them. The CDR3 extends over 14 amino acids. Germline CDR1 is SGHRS and CDR2 is YFSETQ. The CDR3 protein is CASSQDSLNTEAFF. For the CDR3, the DNA is TGCGCCAGCAGCCAGGACAGCCTGAACACTGAAGCTTTCTTT.

This clone came up a few times. This chain links TRBV9 with TRBJ1-2, with D perhaps matching TRBD1 (5 bases). Germline values: CDR1 SGDLS, CDR2 YYNGEE. The V and J ends lost 4 bases and 4 bases respectively, with 14 bases between them. CDR3 length: 14 amino acids. The CDR3 reads CASSPTHRGYGYTF. CDR3 bases: TGTGCCAGCAGCCCGACTCATAGGGGCTATGGCTACACCTTC.